The entry below gives a single TCR beta chain sequence along with its context. Antigen: not known. Germline CDR1 is MNHNS and CDR2 is SASEGT. There are 14 residues in the CDR3. The V end lost 6 bases, the J end lost 0 bases, and 9 bases lay between the germline ends. Clones were read by immunoSEQ multiplex PCR, and TCRdb kept only the in-frame ones, dropping some. Of 60,000 to 65,000 clones in the sample, 85% to 95% are singletons; the top ten hold almost 6%. This record belongs to a study of cytomegalovirus exposure and HLA in healthy donors. Study-wide background: The approximately 690 first-cohort repertoires and the 95 to 150 validation repertoires shared the same platform, a later analysis reported. General study points: Subsequent analysis found a tendency for first-cohort TCR clusters to co-occur within the 95 to 150 validation repertoires. Confirmation was obtained in vitro that three CMV-associated chains are specific for CMV antigens.

While the first cohort had fewer than 850 subjects, the donors belonged to the separate validation cohort of over a hundred subjects. The sequenced sample consisted of PBMCs. The clonotype originates from a woman between 18 and 29 years old in good health and CMV-seropositive. The rearrangement uses TRBV6-1 and TRBJ2-1; the D is unclear. The CDR3 DNA is TGTGCCAGCAGCTCGATCAGCTCCTACAATGAGCAGTTCTTC. Its translation: CASSSISSYNEQFF.